There are many counts of the clone carrying this T cell receptor beta chain. What it recognizes is unknown. This entry comes from a study of CD8 T cells in ankylosing spondylitis. Findings of the study overall: What appeared characteristic of ankylosing spondylitis blood was a TCR beta motif of fewer than ten highly homologous variants. Earlier studies detected some motif variants in reactive arthritis synovial fluid and blood.

TCRdb processed the 5' RACE reads anew with MiXCR; each CDR3 protein has one entry. In the table there are more than 500,000 distinct CDR3 sequences, 5.3% of which are singletons. The receptor comes from a male donor with ankylosing spondylitis. The sequenced sample consisted of blood, either unsorted or a sorted T cell fraction (not recorded which).

As DNA, the CDR3 is TGTGCCAGCAGCCTTGACCACTCGGAATATGGCTACACCTTC. Its translation: CASSLDHSEYGYTF. The rearrangement joins TRBV9 to TRBJ1-2, with unresolved D. The germline CDR1 and CDR2 sequences are SGDLS and YYNGEE. The ends were cut back, 4 bases at V and 5 bases at J, with 15 bases in the middle. The CDR3 is made up of 14 amino acids.